This T cell receptor (beta chain) was sequenced during a study of cytomegalovirus exposure and HLA in healthy donors. Study-wide results and caveats: A later analysis found that most CMV-associated TCR beta chains appeared HLA-restricted. High sensitivity and specificity were reportedly achieved when the classifier diagnosed cytomegalovirus status.

The CDR3 spans 15 residues. Trimming cost V 7 bases and J 4 bases; bases outside gene matches: 9. CDR1 is MNHEY and CDR2 is SVGAGI in the germline V gene. Vbeta (60) and Jbeta (13) primers were used in the PCR. Produced via immunoSEQ multiplex PCR; TCRdb's table is partial and in-frame only. Here the sample spans roughly 200,000 clones, 9.5% being singletons. Notes on this clone: Antigen: not known.

The sequence was obtained from a woman under 40 in good health and CMV-seropositive. Sequencing was performed on PBMCs. The V gene is TRBV6-5, the J gene TRBJ2-3, with 9 bases lining up with TRBD2. The CDR3 DNA reads TGTGCCAGCACCCGTAGCGGGAGTAGCGCAGATACGCAGTATTTT. The encoded protein is CASTRSGSSADTQYF.